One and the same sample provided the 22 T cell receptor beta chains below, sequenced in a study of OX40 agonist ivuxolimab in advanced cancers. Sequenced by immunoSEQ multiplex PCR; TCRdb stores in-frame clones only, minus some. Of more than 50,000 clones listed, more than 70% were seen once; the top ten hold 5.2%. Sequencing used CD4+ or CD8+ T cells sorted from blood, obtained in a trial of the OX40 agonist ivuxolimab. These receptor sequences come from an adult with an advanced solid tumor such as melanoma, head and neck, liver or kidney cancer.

In DNA form, the CDR3 reads TGTGCCAGCAGGGGGACAGGGGGTAACTATGGCTACACCTTC. Amino acids: CASRGTGGNYGYTF. V gene TRBV6-5 combines with J gene TRBJ1-2, with 11 nucleotides matching TRBD1. V was pared by 6 bases and J by 1 base, with 1 base of the junction left unmatched. There are 14 residues in the CDR3. The germline gives CDR1 MNHEY, CDR2 SVGAGI.

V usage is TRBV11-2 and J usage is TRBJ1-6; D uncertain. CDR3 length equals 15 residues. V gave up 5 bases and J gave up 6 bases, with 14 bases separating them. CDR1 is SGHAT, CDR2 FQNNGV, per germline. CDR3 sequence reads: CASSLTPGTNSPLHF. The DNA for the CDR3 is TGTGCCAGCAGCCTCACCCCGGGAACTAATTCACCCCTCCACTTT. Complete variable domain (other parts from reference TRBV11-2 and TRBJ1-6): EAGVAQSPRYKIIEKRQSVAFWCNPISGHATLYWYQQILGQGPKLLIQFQNNGVVDDSQLPKDRFSAERLKGVDSTLKIQPAKLEDSAVYLCASSLTPGTNSPLHFGNGTRLTVT.

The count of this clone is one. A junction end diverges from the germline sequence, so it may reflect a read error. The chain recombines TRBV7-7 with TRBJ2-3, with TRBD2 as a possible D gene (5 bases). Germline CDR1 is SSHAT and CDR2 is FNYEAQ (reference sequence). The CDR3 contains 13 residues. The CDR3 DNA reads TGTGCTAGCAGCCGGTCACTAGCAGATACGCAGTATTTT. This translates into CASSRSLADTQYF.

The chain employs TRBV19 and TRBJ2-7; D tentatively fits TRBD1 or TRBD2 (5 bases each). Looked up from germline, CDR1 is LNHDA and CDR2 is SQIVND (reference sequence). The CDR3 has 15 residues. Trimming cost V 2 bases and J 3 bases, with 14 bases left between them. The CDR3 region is CASSINRDRLYEQYF. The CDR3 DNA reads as TGTGCCAGTAGTATAAATCGGGACCGACTCTACGAGCAGTACTTC.

The CDR3 DNA follows: TGTGCCAGCAGCTCAGACGGGGCCCGCGGGAGTGTCGAGCAGTACTTC. It specifies CASSSDGARGSVEQYF. The chain recombines TRBV7-9 with TRBJ2-7; 7 bases are shared with TRBD2. There are 16 residues in the CDR3. V dropped 4 bases and J dropped 6; count of bases not matched to a gene: 15. Germline assignment: CDR1 SEHNR and CDR2 FQNEAQ (reference sequence).

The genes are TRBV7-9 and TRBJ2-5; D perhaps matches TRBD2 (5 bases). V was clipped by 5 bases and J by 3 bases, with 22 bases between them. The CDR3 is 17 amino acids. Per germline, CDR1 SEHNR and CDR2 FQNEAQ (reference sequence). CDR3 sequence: CASSPNPSTRREETQYF. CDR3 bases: TGTGCCAGCAGCCCCAACCCCTCGACCAGGCGGGAAGAGACCCAGTACTTC.

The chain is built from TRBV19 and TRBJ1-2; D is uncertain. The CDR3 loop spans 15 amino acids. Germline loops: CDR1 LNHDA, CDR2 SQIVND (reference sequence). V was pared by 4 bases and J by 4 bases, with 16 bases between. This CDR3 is CASSNAGRDGYGYTF. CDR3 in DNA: TGTGCCAGTAGTAACGCGGGTCGCGATGGCTATGGCTACACCTTC.

The CDR3 DNA reads TGTGCCAGCTCACCCGGGACAGGGACCACCGGGGAGCTGTTTTTT. This codes for CASSPGTGTTGELFF. The chain uses TRBV18 and TRBJ2-2, with 9 bases aligning to TRBD1. In germline, CDR1 is KGHSH, CDR2 LQKENI. The CDR3 totals 15 residues. Trimming removed 3 bases from V and 4 bases from J; junction bases left unmatched: 3. Full variable domain (rest looked up from reference TRBV18 and TRBJ2-2): NAGVMQNPRHLVRRRGQEARLRCSPMKGHSHVYWYRQLPEEGLKFMVYLQKENIIDESGMPKERFSAEFPKEGPSILRIQQVVRGDSAAYFCASSPGTGTTGELFFGEGSRLTVL.

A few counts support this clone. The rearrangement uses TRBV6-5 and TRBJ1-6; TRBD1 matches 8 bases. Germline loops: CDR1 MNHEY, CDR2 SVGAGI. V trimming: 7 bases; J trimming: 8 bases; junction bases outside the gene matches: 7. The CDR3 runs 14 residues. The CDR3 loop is CASKRQGRDSPLHF. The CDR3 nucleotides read TGTGCCAGCAAGAGACAGGGGAGGGATTCACCCCTCCACTTT.

CDR3 amino acids: CASDGTGGGNSPLHF. The CDR3, as DNA: TGTGCCAGCGACGGGACAGGGGGCGGTAATTCACCCCTCCACTTT. The chain joins TRBV6-6 to TRBJ1-6; TRBD1 matches 12 bases. Trimming cost V 8 bases and J 6 bases; bases outside gene matches: 5. The CDR3 sequence is 15 residues long. From germline, CDR1 is MNHNY and CDR2 SVGAGI (reference sequence).

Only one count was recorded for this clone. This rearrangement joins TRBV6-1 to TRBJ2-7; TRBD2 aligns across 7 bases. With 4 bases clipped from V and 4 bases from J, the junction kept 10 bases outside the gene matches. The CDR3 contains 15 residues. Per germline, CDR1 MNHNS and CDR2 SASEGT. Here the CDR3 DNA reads TGTGCCAGCAGTGTCCAAATCTCGGGGGGATACGAGCAGTACTTC. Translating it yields CASSVQISGGYEQYF.

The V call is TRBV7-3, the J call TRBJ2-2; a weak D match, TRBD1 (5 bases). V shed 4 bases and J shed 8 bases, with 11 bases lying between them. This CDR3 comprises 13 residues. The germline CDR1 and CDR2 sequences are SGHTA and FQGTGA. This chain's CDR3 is CASSSTHRGELFF. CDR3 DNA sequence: TGTGCCAGCAGCTCTACTCACAGGGGGGAGCTGTTTTTT.

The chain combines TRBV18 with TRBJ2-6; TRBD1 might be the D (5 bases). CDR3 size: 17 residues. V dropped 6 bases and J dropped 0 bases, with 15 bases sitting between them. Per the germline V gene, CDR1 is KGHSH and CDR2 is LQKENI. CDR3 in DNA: TGTGCCAGCTCTCCTCAGGGTCCTTACTCTGGGGCCAACGTCCTGACTTTC. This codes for CASSPQGPYSGANVLTF.

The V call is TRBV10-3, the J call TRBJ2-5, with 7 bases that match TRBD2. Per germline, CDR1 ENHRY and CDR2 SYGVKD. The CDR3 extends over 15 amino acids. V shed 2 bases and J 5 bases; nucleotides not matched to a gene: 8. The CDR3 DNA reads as TGTGCCATCAGTGAGATGGGCGGGAGTCGGGAGACCCAGTACTTC. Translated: CAISEMGGSRETQYF.

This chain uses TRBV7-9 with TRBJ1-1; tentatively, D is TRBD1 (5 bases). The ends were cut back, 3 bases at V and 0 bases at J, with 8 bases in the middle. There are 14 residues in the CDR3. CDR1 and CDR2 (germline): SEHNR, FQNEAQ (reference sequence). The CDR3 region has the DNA TGTGCCAGCAGCTTCCAGGGCCTGAACACTGAAGCTTTCTTT. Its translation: CASSFQGLNTEAFF.

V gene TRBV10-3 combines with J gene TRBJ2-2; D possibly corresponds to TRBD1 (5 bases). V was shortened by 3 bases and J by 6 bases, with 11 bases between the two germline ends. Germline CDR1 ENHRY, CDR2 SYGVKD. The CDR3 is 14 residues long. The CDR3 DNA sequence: TGTGCCATCAGTGATAGGGTACAGGCCGGGGAGCTGTTTTTT. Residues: CAISDRVQAGELFF.

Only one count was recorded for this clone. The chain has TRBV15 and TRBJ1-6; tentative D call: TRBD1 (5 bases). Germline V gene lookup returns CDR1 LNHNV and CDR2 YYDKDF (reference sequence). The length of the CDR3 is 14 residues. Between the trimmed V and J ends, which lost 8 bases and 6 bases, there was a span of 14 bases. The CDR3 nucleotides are TGTGCCACCCGGCAGGGACGGAGTAATTCACCCCTCCACTTT. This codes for CATRQGRSNSPLHF. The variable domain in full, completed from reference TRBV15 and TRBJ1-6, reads DAMVIQNPRYQVTQFGKPVTLSCSQTLNHNVMYWYQQKSSQAPKLLFHYYDKDFNNEADTPDNFQSRRPNTSFCFLDIRSPGLGDTAMYLCATRQGRSNSPLHFGNGTRLTVT.

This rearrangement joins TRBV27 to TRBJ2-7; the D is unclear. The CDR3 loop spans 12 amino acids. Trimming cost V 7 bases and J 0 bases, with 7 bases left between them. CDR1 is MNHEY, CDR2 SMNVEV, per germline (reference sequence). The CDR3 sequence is CASMGPSYEQYF. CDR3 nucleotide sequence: TGTGCCAGCATGGGTCCCTCCTACGAGCAGTACTTC.

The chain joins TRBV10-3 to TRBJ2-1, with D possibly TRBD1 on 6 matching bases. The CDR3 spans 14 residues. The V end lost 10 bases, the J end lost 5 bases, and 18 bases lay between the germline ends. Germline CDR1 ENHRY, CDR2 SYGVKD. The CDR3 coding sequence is TGTGCCACAGGGAGAACAGGGCGGGACAATGAGCAGTTCTTC. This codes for CATGRTGRDNEQFF.

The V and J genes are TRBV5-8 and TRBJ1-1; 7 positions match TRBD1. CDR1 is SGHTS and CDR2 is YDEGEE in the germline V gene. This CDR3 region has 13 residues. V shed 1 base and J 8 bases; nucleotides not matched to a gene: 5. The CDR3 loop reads CASSLYPGGEAFF. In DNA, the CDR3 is TGTGCCAGCAGCTTGTACCCAGGGGGGGAAGCTTTCTTT.

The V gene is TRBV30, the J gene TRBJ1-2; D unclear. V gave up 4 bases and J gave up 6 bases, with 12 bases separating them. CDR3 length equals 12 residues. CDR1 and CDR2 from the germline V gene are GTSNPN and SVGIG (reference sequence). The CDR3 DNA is TGTGCCTGGATCATTAGTGTGGATGGCTACACCTTC. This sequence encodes CAWIISVDGYTF.

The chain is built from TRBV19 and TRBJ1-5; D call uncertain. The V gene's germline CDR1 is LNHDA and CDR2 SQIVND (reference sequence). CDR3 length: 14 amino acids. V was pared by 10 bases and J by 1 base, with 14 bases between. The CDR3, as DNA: TGTGCCACTTCGGGGTTTGAAAGCAATCAGCCCCAGCATTTT. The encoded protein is CATSGFESNQPQHF. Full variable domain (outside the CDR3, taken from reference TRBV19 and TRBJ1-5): DGGITQSPKYLFRKEGQNVTLSCEQNLNHDAMYWYRQDPGQGLRLIYYSQIVNDFQKGDIAEGYSVSREKKESFPLTVTSAQKNPTAFYLCATSGFESNQPQHFGDGTRLSIL.